Detailed here is one TCR beta chain. The data belong to a study of long-term antiretroviral therapy in people with HIV. Across the study: Samples from the earliest time points predate the 2015 immediate-ART recommendation by about a decade.

Survey level was the resolution at which the v3.0 immunoSEQ assay ran. The assay was immunoSEQ multiplex PCR, and TCRdb's table has in-frame clones only and misses some. The table lists about 24,000 clones, around 86% of them singletons. V shed 5 bases and J shed 1 base, with 9 bases lying between them. Per the germline V gene, CDR1 is SGHRS and CDR2 is YFSETQ. The CDR3 covers 13 residues. This receptor was identified in a woman younger than 35 with HIV. V and J are TRBV5-1 and TRBJ1-1, with D uncertain. The specimen comprised unsorted PBMCs, sampled at the start of antiretroviral therapy, before treatment. The CDR3 nucleotides are TGCGCCAGCAGTTCCGACCCGAACACTGAAGCTTTCTTT. Protein sequence: CASSSDPNTEAFF.